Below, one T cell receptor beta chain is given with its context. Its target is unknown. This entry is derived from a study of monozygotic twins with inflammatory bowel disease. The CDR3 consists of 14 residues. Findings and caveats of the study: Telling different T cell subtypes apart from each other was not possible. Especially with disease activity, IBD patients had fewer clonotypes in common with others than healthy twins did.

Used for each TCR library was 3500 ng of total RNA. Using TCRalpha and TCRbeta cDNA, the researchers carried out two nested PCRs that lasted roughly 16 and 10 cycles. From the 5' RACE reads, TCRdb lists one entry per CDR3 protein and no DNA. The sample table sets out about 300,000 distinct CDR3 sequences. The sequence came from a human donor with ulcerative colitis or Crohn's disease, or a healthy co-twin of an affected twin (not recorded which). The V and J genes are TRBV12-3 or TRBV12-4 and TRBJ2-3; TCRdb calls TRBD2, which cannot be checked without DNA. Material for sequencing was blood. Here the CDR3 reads CASRRAGGWDTQYF.